Presented here are 20 T cell receptor beta chains from one specimen sequenced in a study of T cells in Graves' hyperthyroidism and ophthalmopathy (dated 2019 in TCRdb). The library was built by means of multiplex PCR. Sequencing instrument: Illumina HiSeq 2000. The TCR beta CDR3 regions were amplified from RNA transcripts. The first round of RT-PCR for the TCR CDR3 was performed with the HTBI primer set and the Qiagen OneStep RT-PCR kit. TCRdb passed the public sequencing reads through fastp at Q25 and MiXCR, retaining productive beta sequences. Records with the same CDR3 protein are collapsed into one entry carrying the most frequent genes and DNA. The sample yields about 360,000 distinct CDR3 sequences; about 13% were counted once. Jointly, the top ten make up 9.2% of the sample. Sequencing input: blood. The origin of the receptors is a woman younger than 30 with Graves' hyperthyroidism.

A remark on this clonotype: The junction and the germline gene differ at one end; a read error may be behind it. The chain carries TRBV7-2 and TRBJ2-1; 10 bases are a match to TRBD2. CDR1 is SGHTA, CDR2 FQGNSA, per germline. The CDR3 has 16 amino acids. The CDR3 is CASSPRTSGVYNEQFF. CDR3 bases: TGCGCCAGCAGCCCACGGACTAGCGGAGTCTACAATGAGCAGTTCTTC.

This clonotype was counted at least ten times. CDR3 in amino acids: CATSRDVGLAQPQHF. In DNA, the CDR3 is TGTGCCACCAGCAGAGACGTGGGGTTGGCGCAGCCCCAGCATTTT. The rearrangement joins TRBV15 to TRBJ1-5; D gene uncertain. This CDR3 contains 15 residues. Trimming shortened V by 0 bases and J by 7 bases, and 13 bases separated the two germline ends. Germline lookup yields CDR1 LNHNV and CDR2 YYDKDF (reference sequence).

The table lists this clonotype with many counts. CDR3 bases: TGCAGTGCTAGAGAACCGGGAGTCTACGAGCAGTACTTC. This gives the protein CSAREPGVYEQYF. J is TRBJ2-7 and V is TRBV20-1; D is perhaps TRBD2 (6 bases). V lost 0 bases and J lost 3, with 9 bases in between. Per germline, CDR1 DFQATT and CDR2 SNEGSKA (reference sequence). This CDR3 has 13 amino acids.

This clonotype was counted many times. The rearrangement links TRBV12-5 to TRBJ1-2; a possible D gene is TRBD1 (5 bases). Between the trimmed V and J ends, which lost 3 bases and 3 bases, there was a span of 8 bases. The germline CDR1 and CDR2 sequences are LGHNT and FRNRAP. The CDR3 has 13 residues. This CDR3 is CASGFDRDYGYTF. In nucleotides, the CDR3 is TGTGCTAGTGGTTTTGACAGAGACTATGGCTACACCTTC.

CDR3 loop: CASSPTGTASTGELFF. CDR3 coding DNA: TGTGCCAGCAGCCCAACCGGGACAGCGAGCACTGGGGAGCTGTTTTTT. This chain connects TRBV28 to TRBJ2-2, with 7 nucleotides matching TRBD1. The CDR3 loop spans 16 amino acids. J was trimmed by 8 bases and V by 6 bases; bases with no gene match: 15. CDR1 MDHEN and CDR2 SYDVKM come from the germline V gene.

This clonotype was counted many times. The V gene is TRBV20-1, the J gene TRBJ2-3; 9 bases map to TRBD2. CDR3 length: 14 residues. V shed 5 bases, J shed 4 bases, and the junction held 7 bases outside the gene matches. Germline-derived CDR1 and CDR2 are DFQATT and SNEGSKA (reference sequence). The CDR3 nucleotides read TGCAGTGCTCATTCAAGCGGGAGGTCAGATACGCAGTATTTT. Its protein product is CSAHSSGRSDTQYF.

This clonotype was observed many times. The V call is TRBV18, the J call TRBJ1-2; D not resolved. The germline V gene has CDR1 KGHSH and CDR2 LQKENI. With 0 bases removed from V and 2 bases from J, the gap between germline ends came to 13 bases. The CDR3 is 16 amino acids. CDR3 in amino acids: CASSPPRPGLNYGYTF. The CDR3 coding sequence is TGTGCCAGCTCACCACCCCGACCGGGATTAAACTATGGCTACACCTTC. The whole variable domain, remainder taken from reference TRBV18 and TRBJ1-2, is NAGVMQNPRHLVRRRGQEARLRCSPMKGHSHVYWYRQLPEEGLKFMVYLQKENIIDESGMPKERFSAEFPKEGPSILRIQQVVRGDSAAYFCASSPPRPGLNYGYTFGSGTRLTVV.

The sample holds many counts of this clonotype. The gene calls are TRBV11-2 and TRBJ1-5; D gene ambiguous. The CDR3 has 13 amino acids. The ends were cut back, 5 bases at V and 0 bases at J, with 5 bases in the middle. Per germline, CDR1 SGHAT and CDR2 FQNNGV. The CDR3 DNA reads as TGTGCCAGCAGCCAGTATAGCAATCAGCCCCAGCATTTT. Translation: CASSQYSNQPQHF.

Ten or more counts support this clonotype. CDR3 region: CASSLEGLGEKLFF. The CDR3 DNA follows: TGTGCCAGCAGTTTAGAAGGCTTGGGGGAAAAACTGTTTTTT. The chain couples TRBV27 to TRBJ1-4, with no clear D. The CDR3 totals 14 residues. V dropped 2 bases and J dropped 8 bases, with 12 bases sitting between them. CDR1 is MNHEY, CDR2 SMNVEV, per germline (reference sequence).

V usage is TRBV7-2 and J usage is TRBJ1-3; perhaps TRBD1 as D (5 bases). Germline V gene data show CDR1 as SGHTA and CDR2 as FQGNSA. The V end lost 6 bases, the J end lost 0 bases, and 12 bases lay between the germline ends. The CDR3 is 15 residues long. CDR3 in DNA: TGTGCCAGCAGGAGGGGACGCGACTCTGGAAACACCATATATTTT. Translating gives CASRRGRDSGNTIYF.

This clonotype was observed many times. This chain joins TRBV5-1 and TRBJ2-2, with 9 positions matching TRBD2. This CDR3 is 16 amino acids long. Germline loops: CDR1 SGHRS, CDR2 YFSETQ. V lost 2 bases and J lost 0; bases outside the gene matches: 2. Here the CDR3 reads CASSLGTSTNTGELFF. The CDR3 coding sequence is TGCGCCAGCAGCTTAGGGACTAGCACGAACACCGGGGAGCTGTTTTTT. Drawing the rest from reference TRBV5-1 and TRBJ2-2, the complete variable domain is KAGVTQTPRYLIKTRGQQVTLSCSPISGHRSVSWYQQTPGQGLQFLFEYFSETQRNKGNFPGRFSGRQFSNSRSEMNVSTLELGDSALYLCASSLGTSTNTGELFFGEGSRLTVL.

In this sample, this clonotype turned up many times. The chain couples TRBV3-1 to TRBJ1-6; maybe TRBD1 (6 bases). This CDR3 contains 18 residues. The V end lost 2 bases, the J end lost 4 bases, and 18 bases lay between the germline ends. Germline V CDR1 and CDR2: LGHDT, YNNKEL (reference sequence). The CDR3 bases are TGTGCCAGCAGCCAACTCCCCCCCCGGGACATATATAATTCACCCCTCCACTTT. Translating it yields CASSQLPPRDIYNSPLHF.

Many counts were recorded for this clonotype. The DNA for the CDR3 is TGTGCCAGCAGCCAAATGGGGCAGGACAGGGGGTCCTACGAGCAGTACTTC. Amino acids: CASSQMGQDRGSYEQYF. The J gene is TRBJ2-7, the V gene TRBV3-1, with TRBD1 matching over 10 bases. V shed 2 bases and J 1 base; nucleotides not matched to a gene: 8. Looked up from germline, CDR1 is LGHDT and CDR2 is YNNKEL (reference sequence). The CDR3 totals 17 residues.

This clonotype was seen only a few times. The chain carries TRBV5-1 and TRBJ1-1, with TRBD1 matching 11 bases. The V gene's germline CDR1 is SGHRS and CDR2 YFSETQ. Trimming removed 5 bases from V and 0 bases from J; junction bases left unmatched: 6. The CDR3 consists of 16 residues. Here the CDR3 reads CASSTGTGGLNTEAFF. The CDR3, as DNA: TGCGCCAGCAGTACCGGGACAGGGGGATTGAACACTGAAGCTTTCTTT.

This clonotype was seen repeatedly, ten times or more. V is TRBV28 and J is TRBJ1-4; D not certain. Trimming pared 6 bases from V and 6 bases from J, leaving 5 bases between. Looked up from germline, CDR1 is MDHEN and CDR2 is SYDVKM. The length of the CDR3 is 11 residues. CDR3 protein: CASSQDEKLFF. For the CDR3, the DNA is TGTGCCAGCAGCCAAGATGAAAAACTGTTTTTT.

This clonotype occurred many times. This rearrangement joins TRBV3-1 to TRBJ2-5, with 15 positions matching TRBD2. CDR1 and CDR2 (germline): LGHDT, YNNKEL (reference sequence). The V gene end was trimmed by 4 bases and the J gene end by 3 bases; junction bases not matched to a gene: 6. This CDR3 is 17 amino acids long. In DNA, the CDR3 is TGTGCCAGCAGCCTCCATGGACTAGCGGGAGGGGAAGAGACCCAGTACTTC. Protein: CASSLHGLAGGEETQYF.

This clonotype was detected many times. This chain's CDR3 is CASSPLTIPRKGTGELFF. The CDR3 DNA reads TGTGCCAGCAGTCCCCTCACAATCCCCAGAAAGGGCACCGGGGAGCTGTTTTTT. The chain links TRBV6-2 or TRBV6-3 to TRBJ2-2; D uncertain. Germline values: CDR1 MNHEY, CDR2 SVGEGT. The V end was cut by 5 bases, the J end by 4 bases, with 23 bases between. The CDR3 is 18 amino acids.

In this sample, this clonotype turned up many times. This rearrangement joins TRBV12-3 or TRBV12-4 to TRBJ2-1; TRBD1 is a possible D gene (5 bases). The CDR3 is 14 residues long. The V gene lost 10 bases and the J gene lost 0 bases, with 13 bases spanning the gap. The CDR3 DNA reads as TGTGCCACTCATGGGGCAGTCTCCTACAATGAGCAGTTCTTC. Amino acids: CATHGAVSYNEQFF.

This clonotype appeared many times. The chain recombines TRBV28 with TRBJ2-7, with a tentative D call TRBD2 (6 bases). Per the germline V gene, CDR1 is MDHEN and CDR2 is SYDVKM. The V end lost 3 bases, the J end lost 3 bases, and 12 bases lay between the germline ends. The length of the CDR3 is 14 residues. CDR3 protein: CASSFGGSFYEQYF. Written as DNA, the CDR3 is TGTGCCAGCAGTTTCGGGGGATCCTTCTACGAGCAGTACTTC. Looking up the rest from reference TRBV28 and TRBJ2-7 gives the full variable domain: DVKVTQSSRYLVKRTGEKVFLECVQDMDHENMFWYRQDPGLGLRLIYFSYDVKMKEKGDIPEGYSVSREKKERFSLILESASTNQTSMYLCASSFGGSFYEQYFGPGTRLTVT.

This clonotype has ten or more counts. The chain uses TRBV3-1 and TRBJ2-3; D is undetermined. Between the trimmed V and J ends, which lost 3 bases and 1 base, there was a span of 8 bases. There are 14 residues in the CDR3. Germline CDR1 LGHDT, CDR2 YNNKEL (reference sequence). The CDR3 DNA reads as TGTGCCAGCAGCCACCGGGTTCGCACAGATACGCAGTATTTT. Protein product: CASSHRVRTDTQYF.